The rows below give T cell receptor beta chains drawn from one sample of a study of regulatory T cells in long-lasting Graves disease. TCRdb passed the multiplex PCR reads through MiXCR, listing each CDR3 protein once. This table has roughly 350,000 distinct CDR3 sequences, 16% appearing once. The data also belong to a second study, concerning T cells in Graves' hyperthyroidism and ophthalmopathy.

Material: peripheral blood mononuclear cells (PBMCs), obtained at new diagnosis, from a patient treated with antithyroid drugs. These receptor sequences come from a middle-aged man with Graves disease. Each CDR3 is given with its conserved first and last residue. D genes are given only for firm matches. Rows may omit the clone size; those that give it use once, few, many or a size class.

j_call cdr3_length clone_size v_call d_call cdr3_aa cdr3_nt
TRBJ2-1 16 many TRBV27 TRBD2 CASSTFRGGAYNEQFF TGTGCCAGCAGTACCTTCCGCGGGGGGGCCTACAATGAGCAGTTCTTC
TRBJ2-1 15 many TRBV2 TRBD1 CASRTRTGTYNEQFF TGTGCCAGCAGGACCAGGACAGGGACCTACAATGAGCAGTTCTTC
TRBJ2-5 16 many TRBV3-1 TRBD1 CASSTRDRGTAETQYF TGTGCCAGCAGCACCCGCGACAGGGGGACTGCAGAGACCCAGTACTTC
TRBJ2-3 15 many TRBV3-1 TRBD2 CASSQRGGSADTQYF TGTGCCAGCAGCCAACGCGGGGGGTCTGCAGATACGCAGTATTTT
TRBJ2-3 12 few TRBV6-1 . CANGDPTDTQYF TGTGCCAACGGGGACCCCACAGATACGCAGTATTTT
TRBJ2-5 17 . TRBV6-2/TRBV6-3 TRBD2 CASSELAGGPARRTQYF TGTGCCAGCAGTGAACTAGCGGGGGGCCCTGCCAGGCGGACCCAGTACTTC
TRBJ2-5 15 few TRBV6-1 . CASSEFAGAQETQYF TGTGCCAGCAGTGAATTTGCGGGGGCGCAAGAGACCCAGTACTTC
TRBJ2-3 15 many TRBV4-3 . CASSQDAENTDTQYF TGCGCCAGCAGCCAAGATGCGGAAAACACAGATACGCAGTATTTT
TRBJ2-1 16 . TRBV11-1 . CASSLASGQPLNEQFF TGTGCCAGCAGCTTAGCTAGCGGCCAGCCACTTAATGAGCAGTTCTTC
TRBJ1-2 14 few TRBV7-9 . CASSATAIDYGYTF TGTGCCAGCAGCGCGACCGCTATAGACTATGGCTACACCTTC
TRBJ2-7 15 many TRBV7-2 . CASSSMVTTDNEQYF TGTGCCAGCAGCTCAATGGTGACTACCGATAACGAGCAGTACTTC
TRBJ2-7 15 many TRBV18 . CASSTGGGRDLEQYF TGTGCCAGCTCGACAGGCGGGGGACGGGATTTGGAGCAGTACTTC
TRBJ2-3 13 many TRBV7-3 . CASGSGSTDTQYF TGTGCCAGCGGTTCCGGAAGCACAGATACGCAGTATTTT
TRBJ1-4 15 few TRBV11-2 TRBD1 CASSSGQLPNEKLFF TGTGCCAGCAGCTCGGGACAGCTCCCTAATGAAAAACTGTTTTTT
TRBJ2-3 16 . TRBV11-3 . CASSPNPDSSTDTQYF TGTGCCAGCAGCCCGAATCCGGACTCGAGCACAGATACGCAGTATTTT
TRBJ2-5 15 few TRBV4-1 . CASSQDRNRKETQYF TGCGCCAGCAGCCAAGATAGGAACAGAAAAGAGACCCAGTACTTC
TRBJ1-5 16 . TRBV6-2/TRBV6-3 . CASSGPVGARNQPQHF TGTGCCAGCAGTGGGCCTGTGGGGGCGAGGAATCAGCCCCAGCATTTT
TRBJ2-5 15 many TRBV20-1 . CSAAPYVGAQETQYF TGCAGTGCGGCCCCTTATGTAGGGGCACAAGAGACCCAGTACTTC
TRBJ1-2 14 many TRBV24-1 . CATSDLDSYNGYTF TGTGCCACCAGTGATTTGGACAGTTATAATGGCTACACCTTC
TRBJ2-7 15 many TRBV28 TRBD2 CASSTTGRDPSKQYF TGTGCCAGCAGTACGACTGGGAGGGACCCTAGCAAGCAGTACTTC
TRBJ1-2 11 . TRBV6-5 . CASSYQGGYTF TGTGCCAGCAGTTATCAAGGTGGCTACACCTTC
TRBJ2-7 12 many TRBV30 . CALRRGPGEQYF TGTGCCTTACGACGGGGGCCGGGGGAGCAGTACTTC
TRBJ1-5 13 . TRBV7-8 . CASTSQQGQPQHF TGTGCCAGCACCTCCCAGCAGGGGCAGCCCCAGCATTTT
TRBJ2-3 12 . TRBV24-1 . CATTGVTDTQYF TGTGCCACCACAGGGGTCACAGATACGCAGTATTTT
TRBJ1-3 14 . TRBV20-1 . CSARDSLSGNTIYF TGCAGTGCTAGAGATAGCTTATCTGGAAACACCATATATTTT
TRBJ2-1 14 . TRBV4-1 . CASSQPTRDNEQFF TGCGCCAGCAGCCAACCGACTAGGGACAATGAGCAGTTCTTC
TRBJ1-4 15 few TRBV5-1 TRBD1 CASSPQGAPNEKLFF TGCGCCAGCAGCCCCCAGGGGGCGCCTAATGAAAAACTGTTTTTT
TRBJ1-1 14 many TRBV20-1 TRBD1 CSLRTGGMNTEAFF TGCAGCCTACGGACAGGGGGGATGAACACTGAAGCTTTCTTT
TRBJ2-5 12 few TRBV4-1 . CASSQTLETQYF TGCGCCAGCAGCCAAACCCTGGAGACCCAGTACTTC
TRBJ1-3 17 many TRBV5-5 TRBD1 CASSGEPTGRSGNTIYF TGTGCCAGCAGCGGGGAGCCGACAGGGCGCTCTGGAAACACCATATATTTT
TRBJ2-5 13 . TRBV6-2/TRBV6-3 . CASLPSGQETQYF TGTGCCAGCCTCCCCAGCGGTCAAGAGACCCAGTACTTC
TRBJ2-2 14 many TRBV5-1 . CASSPGLNTGELFF TGTGCCAGCAGTCCGGGACTTAACACCGGGGAGCTGTTTTTT
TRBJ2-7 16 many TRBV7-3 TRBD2 CASSPSGTVPPYEQYF TGTGCCAGCAGCCCTAGCGGGACAGTACCTCCCTACGAGCAGTACTTC
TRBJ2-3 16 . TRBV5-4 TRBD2 CASSFPSGGATDTQYF TGTGCCAGCAGCTTCCCTAGCGGGGGGGCCACAGATACGCAGTATTTT
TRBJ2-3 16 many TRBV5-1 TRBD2 CASSPTPGLAGPGGPF TGCGCCAGCAGCCCGACGCCGGGACTAGCGGGGCCCGGAGGACCTTTT
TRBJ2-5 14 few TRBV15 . CATSPDRYQETQYF TGTGCCACCAGTCCCGACCGCTACCAAGAGACCCAGTACTTC
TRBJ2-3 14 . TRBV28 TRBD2 CASSLLASGHTQYF TGTGCCAGCAGTTTACTTGCTAGCGGCCATACGCAGTATTTT